These 8 T cell receptor beta chains were sequenced from one sample in a study of blood T cell repertoires in COVID-19. Using immunoSEQ multiplex PCR, the repertoire was profiled, and TCRdb retains in-frame clones only, with some absent. The repertoire holds roughly 120,000 clones, with roughly 80% as singletons. Sequenced material: peripheral blood. The receptor source for this set is a man aged 65 to 79 with acute or convalescent COVID-19.

This clone was observed a single time. The chain carries TRBV3-1 (or the pseudogene TRBV3-2) and TRBJ2-7, with D unclear. The V end lost 6 bases, the J end lost 1 base, and 13 bases lay between the germline ends. This CDR3 contains 14 residues. In germline, CDR1 is LGHDT, CDR2 YNNKEL (reference sequence). Written as DNA, the CDR3 is TGTGCCAGCAGAGCAACGTATCTATCCTACGAGCAGTACTTC. It yields the protein CASRATYLSYEQYF.

The CDR3 DNA follows: TGTGCCAGCAGCCCCAGGGCCCGCACAGATACGCAGTATTTT. The encoded protein is CASSPRARTDTQYF. The gene calls are TRBV7-9 and TRBJ2-3; TRBD1 might be the D (5 bases). Trimming took off 5 bases at V and 1 base at J, with 10 bases between the two ends. The CDR3 is made up of 14 amino acids. Germline values: CDR1 SEHNR, CDR2 FQNEAQ (reference sequence).

CDR3 in DNA: TGTGCCAGCTCACCACCGATCGGACAGGGTATCAATGAGCAGTTCTTC. It specifies CASSPPIGQGINEQFF. The chain employs TRBV18 and TRBJ2-1; the match to TRBD1 covers 8 bases. This CDR3 contains 16 residues. Germline V CDR1 and CDR2: KGHSH, LQKENI. The V segment lost 0 bases and the J segment 6 bases; nucleotides outside the gene matches: 7.

There are a few counts of this clone. The V gene is TRBV5-1, the J gene TRBJ1-6; D unclear. V was clipped by 4 bases and J by 7 bases, with 18 bases between them. The CDR3 runs 16 residues. Germline lookup yields CDR1 SGHRS and CDR2 YFSETQ. The CDR3 nucleotides are TGCGCCAGCAGCCGGGGTATGGCAGCCGGAAATTCACCCCTCCACTTT. Translated: CASSRGMAAGNSPLHF.

The rearrangement links TRBV5-4 to TRBJ1-2; D is undetermined. The V end was cut by 2 bases, the J end by 1 base, with 6 bases between. The germline V gene encodes CDR1 SGHNT and CDR2 YYREEE (reference sequence). CDR3 size: 13 residues. As DNA, the CDR3 is TGTGCCAGCAGCTTAAATAATAACTATGGCTACACCTTC. Translating it yields CASSLNNNYGYTF.

Worth noting for this clone: The sample has other DNA sequences that encode this CDR3 too. The chain carries TRBV10-3 and TRBJ2-7; 8 positions match TRBD2. J lost 4 bases, V lost 6 bases, and 2 bases had no gene match. The V gene's germline CDR1 is ENHRY and CDR2 SYGVKD. The CDR3 is made up of 12 amino acids. The CDR3, as DNA: TGTGCCATCAGACGGGAGGGTTACGAGCAGTACTTC. Amino acid sequence: CAIRREGYEQYF.

J is TRBJ2-1 and V is TRBV6-2 or TRBV6-3; TRBD2 is a possible D gene (5 bases). V was pared by 6 bases and J by 3 bases, with 18 bases between. This CDR3 comprises 16 residues. Germline CDR1 MNHEY, CDR2 SVGEGT. Written as DNA, the CDR3 is TGTGCCAGCAGCCCTAGTGAGGGCCGGTACTACAATGAGCAGTTCTTC. Translating it yields CASSPSEGRYYNEQFF.

V and J are TRBV2 and TRBJ2-3; 12 bases fit TRBD2. This CDR3 is built from 15 residues. With V trimmed by 5 bases and J by 6 bases, 6 bases remained unmatched. The V gene's germline CDR1 is SNHLY and CDR2 FYNNEI. The CDR3 region is CASSQLAGGDDTQYF. In nucleotides, the CDR3 is TGTGCCAGCAGTCAACTAGCGGGGGGCGACGATACGCAGTATTTT.